These 20 T cell receptor beta chains originate from one sample sequenced in a study of blood T cell repertoires in COVID-19 (TCRdb year 2020). The method was the immunoSEQ multiplex PCR assay. Sourced from immuneACCESS, this table was stored by TCRdb with only in-frame sequences that have V and J called. A share of the clones is absent; for the studies checked, an unresolved V gene accounts for under half, and the remainder has no known explanation. The sample table contains about 300,000 clones; only one count was recorded for around nine tenths of them. The ten largest clones take up approximately 1.8% of the sample. Sequencing input: peripheral blood. These receptors all stem from a woman in her 30s with COVID-19, enrolled during active disease.

The V and J genes are TRBV7-2 and TRBJ1-5; D possibly corresponds to TRBD1 (6 bases). With 1 base removed from V and 7 bases from J, the gap between germline ends came to 11 bases. The germline gives CDR1 SGHTA, CDR2 FQGNSA. The CDR3 is 14 residues long. The CDR3 nucleotides read TGTGCCAGCAGCTTAGATGCAGGGGACCAGCCCCAGCATTTT. It is translated as CASSLDAGDQPQHF. The entire variable domain, with the rest obtained from reference TRBV7-2 and TRBJ1-5, is as follows: GAGVSQSPSNKVTEKGKDVELRCDPISGHTALYWYRQSLGQGLEFLIYFQGNSAPDKSGLPSDRFSAERTGGSVSTLTIQRTQQEDSAVYLCASSLDAGDQPQHFGDGTRLSIL.

V and J are TRBV5-5 and TRBJ1-2; D perhaps matches TRBD1 (6 bases). CDR3 length equals 15 residues. Germline CDR1 and CDR2: SGHKS and YYEKEE (reference sequence). Trimming shortened V by 4 bases and J by 5 bases, and 18 bases separated the two germline ends. Here the CDR3 DNA reads TGTGCCAGCAGCCCGTCCGGGACAAGCTCGTATGGCTACACCTTC. Its protein is CASSPSGTSSYGYTF.

J is TRBJ1-5 and V is TRBV4-2; D may be TRBD1 (5 bases). The CDR3 runs to 16 residues. Trimming cost V 0 bases and J 4 bases, with 13 bases left between them. The germline V gene encodes CDR1 LGHNA and CDR2 YNFKEQ. For the CDR3, the DNA is TGTGCCAGCAGCCAAGATTGGGGCGCAGTTAATCAGCCCCAGCATTTT. Its protein is CASSQDWGAVNQPQHF.

This chain uses TRBV19 with TRBJ1-1, with 8 bases fitting TRBD1. Germline V gene lookup returns CDR1 LNHDA and CDR2 SQIVND (reference sequence). V lost 6 bases to trimming and J lost 0 bases; unmatched junction nucleotides: 9. The CDR3 totals 16 residues. The CDR3: CASSFPPGQVNTEAFF. Written as DNA, the CDR3 is TGTGCCAGTAGCTTCCCCCCGGGACAGGTGAACACTGAAGCTTTCTTT.

The chain uses TRBV19 and TRBJ1-6, with D maybe TRBD1 (6 bases). This CDR3 region has 17 residues. V lost 1 base to trimming and J lost 10 bases, with 20 bases between them. Per germline, CDR1 LNHDA and CDR2 SQIVND (reference sequence). The CDR3 sequence: CASSIGGRGGPGSPLHF. CDR3 in DNA: TGTGCCAGTAGTATAGGAGGCAGGGGCGGCCCAGGATCACCCCTCCACTTT.

This clone occurred once. V and J are TRBV7-2 and TRBJ1-1; perhaps TRBD1 as D (5 bases). This CDR3 comprises 15 residues. From germline, CDR1 is SGHTA and CDR2 FQGNSA. The germline V and J ends were trimmed by 0 bases and 6 bases, with 14 bases remaining between them. DNA of the CDR3: TGTGCCAGCAGCTTAGCGGCAGGGCGGGATTCTGAAGCTTTCTTT. It codes for CASSLAAGRDSEAFF.

The CDR3 DNA sequence: TGTGCCACCAGCAGAGATCCCACCGGGGATAGCAATCAGCCCCAGCATTTT. This encodes CATSRDPTGDSNQPQHF. The chain couples TRBV15 to TRBJ1-5; D gene uncertain. CDR3 length: 17 amino acids. Germline V gene data show CDR1 as LNHNV and CDR2 as YYDKDF (reference sequence). V lost 0 bases to trimming and J lost 0 bases, with 12 bases between them.

V is TRBV20-1 and J is TRBJ1-1; 8 nucleotides match TRBD1. Germline loops: CDR1 DFQATT, CDR2 SNEGSKA (reference sequence). The CDR3 is made up of 11 amino acids. The CDR3 DNA sequence: TGCAGCAAACAGGGGGGGACTGAAGCTTTCTTT. It translates to CSKQGGTEAFF.

The chain couples TRBV29-1 to TRBJ1-2; 9 bases are shared with TRBD1. The CDR3 length is 15 residues. Per germline, CDR1 SQVTM and CDR2 ANQGSEA. J gave up 4 bases and V 6 bases, and 12 bases lay outside the gene matches. The DNA for the CDR3 is TGCAGCGTACCAACGTCCGGGACAGGGCTCTATGGCTACACCTTC. It translates to CSVPTSGTGLYGYTF.

V is TRBV2 and J is TRBJ2-7; a weak D match, TRBD1 (6 bases). This CDR3 spans 12 amino acids. V lost 5 bases to trimming and J lost 3 bases, with 8 bases between them. Germline V CDR1 and CDR2: SNHLY, FYNNEI. CDR3 sequence: CASSWTVYEQYF. The CDR3 DNA sequence: TGTGCCAGCAGTTGGACAGTCTACGAGCAGTACTTC.

This chain connects TRBV27 to TRBJ2-5; 7 positions match TRBD2. The CDR3 contains 11 residues. J gave up 5 bases and V 10 bases, and 4 bases lay outside the gene matches. The germline V gene encodes CDR1 MNHEY and CDR2 SMNVEV (reference sequence). The CDR3 DNA sequence: TGTGCCACCTTGGGGGGGGAGACCCAGTACTTC. This sequence encodes CATLGGETQYF.

The chain uses TRBV19 and TRBJ1-1, with D perhaps matching TRBD1 (5 bases). Germline CDR1 reads LNHDA; CDR2 reads SQIVND (reference sequence). This CDR3 has 14 amino acids. Trimming removed 7 bases at V and 0 bases at J, with 12 bases between. The CDR3 DNA sequence: TGTGCCAGTACCGCGGGGACGATGAACACTGAAGCTTTCTTT. Translating it yields CASTAGTMNTEAFF. Using reference TRBV19 and TRBJ1-1 for the parts outside the CDR3, the full variable domain is DGGITQSPKYLFRKEGQNVTLSCEQNLNHDAMYWYRQDPGQGLRLIYYSQIVNDFQKGDIAEGYSVSREKKESFPLTVTSAQKNPTAFYLCASTAGTMNTEAFFGQGTRLTVV.

The rearrangement joins TRBV5-4 to TRBJ2-2, with 9 bases identical to TRBD2. This CDR3 has 16 amino acids. Per the germline V gene, CDR1 is SGHNT and CDR2 is YYREEE (reference sequence). V was pared by 4 bases and J by 1 base, with 5 bases of the junction left unmatched. The CDR3 bases are TGTGCCAGCAGCACAAATAGCGGGGGGAACACCGGGGAGCTGTTTTTT. Translation gives CASSTNSGGNTGELFF.

This chain joins TRBV11-3 and TRBJ2-3; the match to TRBD2 covers 8 bases. The CDR3 runs to 16 residues. The J segment lost 4 bases and the V segment lost 5 bases, leaving 11 bases of the junction unmatched. Looked up from germline, CDR1 is SGHNT and CDR2 is YENEEA. CDR3 nucleotide sequence: TGTGCCAGCAGCGCAGGCGGCGGGGGGATGGCAGATACGCAGTATTTT. The encoded protein is CASSAGGGGMADTQYF.

This clone was seen just once. The chain employs TRBV29-1 and TRBJ2-1; 10 positions agree with TRBD2. This CDR3 has 13 residues. After removal of 6 bases from V and 10 bases from J, the junction contained 9 bases not matched to a gene. CDR1 and CDR2 from the germline V gene are SQVTM and ANQGSEA. Written as DNA, the CDR3 is TGCAGCGTGGCAGCGGGGGGGCCCTACGAGCAGTTCTTC. Encoded protein: CSVAAGGPYEQFF.

The chain carries TRBV3-1 (or the pseudogene TRBV3-2) and TRBJ2-3; TRBD2 agrees at 9 bases. This CDR3 is built from 16 residues. The V gene end was trimmed by 9 bases and the J gene end by 7 bases; junction bases not matched to a gene: 17. Germline CDR1 is LGHDT and CDR2 is YNNKEL (reference sequence). CDR3 nucleotides: TGTGCCAGTGGAGGCGAGCGGGGGGCCGGTGGGTATACGCAGTATTTT. Its translation: CASGGERGAGGYTQYF.

The V and J genes are TRBV7-9 and TRBJ1-2; tentative D call: TRBD1 (5 bases). The germline gives CDR1 SEHNR, CDR2 FQNEAQ (reference sequence). CDR3 length equals 15 residues. Trimming removed 5 bases at V and 8 bases at J, with 21 bases between. The CDR3 region is CASSLGEAGDSGYTF. CDR3 DNA: TGTGCCAGCAGCCTCGGGGAGGCGGGGGACTCCGGCTACACCTTC. The variable domain in full, completed from reference TRBV7-9 and TRBJ1-2, reads DTGVSQNPRHKITKRGQNVTFRCDPISEHNRLYWYRQTLGQGPEFLTYFQNEAQLEKSRLLSDRFSAERPKGSFSTLEIQRTEQGDSAMYLCASSLGEAGDSGYTFGSGTRLTVV.

V gene TRBV6-5 combines with J gene TRBJ1-1; 8 positions agree with TRBD1. The CDR3 is 15 residues long. Germline CDR1 is MNHEY and CDR2 is SVGAGI. V trimming: 7 bases; J trimming: 4 bases; junction bases outside the gene matches: 11. This CDR3 reads CASILTGAIGTEAFF. The CDR3, as DNA: TGTGCCAGCATCCTGACAGGGGCAATAGGCACTGAAGCTTTCTTT.

The rearrangement joins TRBV5-6 to TRBJ1-6; no clear D. Trimming removed 0 bases at V and 7 bases at J, with 11 bases between. CDR1 is SGHDT, CDR2 YYEEEE, per germline. The CDR3 runs 15 residues. The CDR3 reads CASSLGFVRNSPLHF. The CDR3 DNA reads as TGTGCCAGCAGCTTGGGGTTTGTCAGGAATTCACCCCTCCACTTT.

The chain's CDR3 is CASRRQHNSPLHF. The CDR3 region has the DNA TGTGCCAGCAGGAGACAGCATAATTCACCCCTCCACTTT. V and J are TRBV2 and TRBJ1-6, with D tentatively TRBD1 (5 bases). The V and J ends lost 6 bases and 5 bases respectively, with 8 bases between them. The germline CDR1 and CDR2 sequences are SNHLY and FYNNEI. This CDR3 is 13 amino acids long.